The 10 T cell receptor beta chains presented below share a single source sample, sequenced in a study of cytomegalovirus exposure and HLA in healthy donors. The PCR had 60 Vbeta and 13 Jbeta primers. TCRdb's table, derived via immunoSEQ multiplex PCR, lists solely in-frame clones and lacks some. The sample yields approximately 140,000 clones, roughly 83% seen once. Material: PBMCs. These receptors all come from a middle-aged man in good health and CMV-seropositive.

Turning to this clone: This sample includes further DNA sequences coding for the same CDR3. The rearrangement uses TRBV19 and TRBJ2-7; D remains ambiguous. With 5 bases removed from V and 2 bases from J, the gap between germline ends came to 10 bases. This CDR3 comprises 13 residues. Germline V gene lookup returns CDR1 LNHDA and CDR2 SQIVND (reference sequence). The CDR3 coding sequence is TGTGCCAGTAGTCCATGGGCTGCCTACGAGCAGTACTTC. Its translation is CASSPWAAYEQYF.

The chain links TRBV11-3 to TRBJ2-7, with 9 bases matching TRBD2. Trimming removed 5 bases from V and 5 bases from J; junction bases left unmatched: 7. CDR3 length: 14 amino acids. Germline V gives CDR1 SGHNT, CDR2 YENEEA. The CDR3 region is CASSLGLARDEQYF. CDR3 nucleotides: TGTGCCAGCAGCCTGGGACTAGCAAGAGACGAGCAGTACTTC.

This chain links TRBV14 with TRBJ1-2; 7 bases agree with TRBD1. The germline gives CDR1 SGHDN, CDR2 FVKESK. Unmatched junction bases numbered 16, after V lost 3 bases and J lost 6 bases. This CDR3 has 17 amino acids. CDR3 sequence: CASSHLRTGDPSDGYTF. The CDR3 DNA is TGTGCCAGCAGCCATCTTAGGACAGGAGATCCCTCGGATGGCTACACCTTC.

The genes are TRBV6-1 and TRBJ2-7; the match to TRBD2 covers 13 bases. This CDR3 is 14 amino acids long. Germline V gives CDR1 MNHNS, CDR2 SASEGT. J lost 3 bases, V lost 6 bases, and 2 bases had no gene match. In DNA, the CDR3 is TGTGCCAGCAGAAGGACTAGCGGGGGCTACGAGCAGTACTTC. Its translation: CASRRTSGGYEQYF.

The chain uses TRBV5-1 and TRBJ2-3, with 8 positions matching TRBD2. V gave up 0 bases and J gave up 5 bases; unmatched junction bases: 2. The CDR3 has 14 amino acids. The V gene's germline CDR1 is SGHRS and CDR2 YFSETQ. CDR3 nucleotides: TGCGCCAGCAGCTTGGACGCGGGAGGAGATACGCAGTATTTT. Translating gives CASSLDAGGDTQYF.

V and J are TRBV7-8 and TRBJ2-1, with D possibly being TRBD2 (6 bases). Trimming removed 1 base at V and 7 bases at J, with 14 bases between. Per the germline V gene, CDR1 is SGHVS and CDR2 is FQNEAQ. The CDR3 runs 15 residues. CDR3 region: CASSLGGREENEQFF. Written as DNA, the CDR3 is TGTGCCAGCAGCTTAGGAGGCAGGGAGGAGAATGAGCAGTTCTTC.

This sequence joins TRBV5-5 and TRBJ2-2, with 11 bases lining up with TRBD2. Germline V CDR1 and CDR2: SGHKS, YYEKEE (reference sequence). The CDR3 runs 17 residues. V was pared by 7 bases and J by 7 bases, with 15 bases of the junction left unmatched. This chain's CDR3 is CASRKIAGGPFYGELFF. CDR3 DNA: TGTGCCAGCCGAAAAATAGCGGGAGGGCCATTTTACGGGGAGCTGTTTTTT. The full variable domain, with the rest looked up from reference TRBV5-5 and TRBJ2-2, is DAGVTQSPTHLIKTRGQQVTLRCSPISGHKSVSWYQQVLGQGPQFIFQYYEKEERGRGNFPDRFSARQFPNYSSELNVNALLLGDSALYLCASRKIAGGPFYGELFFGEGSRLTVL.

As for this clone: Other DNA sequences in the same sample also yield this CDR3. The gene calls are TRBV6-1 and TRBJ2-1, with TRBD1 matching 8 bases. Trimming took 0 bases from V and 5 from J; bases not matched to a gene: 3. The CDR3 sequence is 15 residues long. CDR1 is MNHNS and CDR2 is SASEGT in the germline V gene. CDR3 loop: CASSEATGGHNEQFF. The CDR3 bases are TGTGCCAGCAGTGAAGCTACAGGGGGGCACAATGAGCAGTTCTTC.

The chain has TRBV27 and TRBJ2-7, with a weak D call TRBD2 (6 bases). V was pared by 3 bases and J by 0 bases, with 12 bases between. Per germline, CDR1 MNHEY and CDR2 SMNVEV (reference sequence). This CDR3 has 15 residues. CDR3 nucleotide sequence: TGTGCCAGCAGTTTGCGGGACGCGGACTCCTACGAGCAGTACTTC. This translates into CASSLRDADSYEQYF.

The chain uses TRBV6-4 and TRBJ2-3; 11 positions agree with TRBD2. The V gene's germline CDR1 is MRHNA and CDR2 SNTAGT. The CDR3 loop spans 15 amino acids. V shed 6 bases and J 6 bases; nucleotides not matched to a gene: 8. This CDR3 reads CASSARLAGWDTQYF. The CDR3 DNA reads TGTGCCAGCAGCGCTAGACTAGCGGGATGGGATACGCAGTATTTT.